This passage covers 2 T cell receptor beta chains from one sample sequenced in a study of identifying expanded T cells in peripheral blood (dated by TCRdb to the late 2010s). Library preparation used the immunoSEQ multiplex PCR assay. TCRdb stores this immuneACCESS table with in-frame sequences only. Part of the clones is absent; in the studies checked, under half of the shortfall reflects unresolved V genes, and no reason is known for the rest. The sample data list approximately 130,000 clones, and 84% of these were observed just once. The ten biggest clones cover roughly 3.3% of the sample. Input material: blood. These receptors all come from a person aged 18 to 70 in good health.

The CDR3 DNA reads TGTGCCAGCAGCTTGACAGGATCCTCCTATAATTCACCCCTCCACTTT. Its translation is CASSLTGSSYNSPLHF. The chain joins TRBV5-4 to TRBJ1-6; maybe TRBD1 (5 bases). This CDR3 has 16 amino acids. Between the trimmed V and J ends, which lost 1 base and 0 bases, there was a span of 8 bases. Looked up from germline, CDR1 is SGHNT and CDR2 is YYREEE (reference sequence).

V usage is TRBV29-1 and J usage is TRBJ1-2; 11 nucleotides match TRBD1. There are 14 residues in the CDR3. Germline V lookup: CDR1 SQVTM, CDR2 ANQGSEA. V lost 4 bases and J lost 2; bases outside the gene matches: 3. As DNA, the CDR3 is TGCAGCGTTGTGGGGACAGGGGGGAACTATGGCTACACCTTC. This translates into CSVVGTGGNYGYTF.